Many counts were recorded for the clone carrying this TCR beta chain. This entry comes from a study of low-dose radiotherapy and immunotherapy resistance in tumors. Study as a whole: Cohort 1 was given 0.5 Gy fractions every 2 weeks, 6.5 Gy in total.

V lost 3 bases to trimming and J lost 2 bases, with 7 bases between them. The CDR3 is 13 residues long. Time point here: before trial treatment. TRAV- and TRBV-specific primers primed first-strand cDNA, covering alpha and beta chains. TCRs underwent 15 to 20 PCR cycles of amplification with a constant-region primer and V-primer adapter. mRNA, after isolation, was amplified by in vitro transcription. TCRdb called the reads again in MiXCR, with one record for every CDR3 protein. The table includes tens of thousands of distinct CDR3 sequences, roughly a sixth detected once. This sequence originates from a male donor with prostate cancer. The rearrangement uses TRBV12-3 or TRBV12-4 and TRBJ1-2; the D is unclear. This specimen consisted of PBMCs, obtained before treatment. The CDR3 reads CASSFSENYGYTF. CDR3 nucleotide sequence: TGTGCCAGCAGTTTCTCGGAGAACTATGGCTACACCTTC.